Included here is one T cell receptor beta chain sequence, with context. The clone's antigen remains unknown. No qualities accompany the bases; no much larger clone lies one base away. The data stem from a study of T cell changes during pregnancy in multiple sclerosis (dated by TCRdb to the late 2010s). About the investigation overall: In women with multiple sclerosis, the researchers looked at how the T cell repertoire shifted as pregnancy progressed.

The germline V end is reduced by 7 bases and the J end by 3 bases; junction bases left unmatched: 6. From cysteine to phenylalanine, the CDR3 is 14 amino acids long. Only the CDR3 region is kept as DNA, spanning 42 bases read in frame from base 1. According to the germline V gene, CDR1 reads SGDLS and CDR2 reads YYNGEE. Preparation of the library involved the immunoSEQ multiplex PCR assay. TCRdb carries this immuneACCESS record with in-frame sequences only. Its versions omit some clonotypes, under half of them owing to an unresolved V gene in the studies checked, with the rest unexplained. The sample data list 75,000 to 90,000 clones, and over 85% of these were observed just once. The ten largest clones capture approximately 0.2% of the sample.

The clonotype comes from a female donor with multiple sclerosis, enrolled in a pregnancy study. This material consisted of CD4+ T cells from peripheral blood mononuclear cells, taken before pregnancy. Recombination connected TRBV9 to TRBJ1-1, with TRBD1 identical over 10 junction bases. Here is the DNA: TGTGCCAGCGGGACAGGGGACAAGGACACTGAAGCTTTCTTT. It specifies CASGTGDKDTEAFF.